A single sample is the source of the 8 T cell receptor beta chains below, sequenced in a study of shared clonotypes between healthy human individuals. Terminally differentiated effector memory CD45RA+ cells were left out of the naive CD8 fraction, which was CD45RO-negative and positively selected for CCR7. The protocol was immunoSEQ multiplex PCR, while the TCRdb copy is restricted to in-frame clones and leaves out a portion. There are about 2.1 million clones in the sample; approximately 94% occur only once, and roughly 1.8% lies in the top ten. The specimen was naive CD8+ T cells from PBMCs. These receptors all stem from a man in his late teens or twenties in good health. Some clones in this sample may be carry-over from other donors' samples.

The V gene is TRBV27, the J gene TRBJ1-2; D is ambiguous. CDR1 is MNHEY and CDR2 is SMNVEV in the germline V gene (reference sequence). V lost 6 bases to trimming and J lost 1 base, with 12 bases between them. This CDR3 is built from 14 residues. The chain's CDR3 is CASSPLTLNYGYTF. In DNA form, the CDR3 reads TGTGCCAGCAGCCCCTTGACGCTTAACTATGGCTACACCTTC.

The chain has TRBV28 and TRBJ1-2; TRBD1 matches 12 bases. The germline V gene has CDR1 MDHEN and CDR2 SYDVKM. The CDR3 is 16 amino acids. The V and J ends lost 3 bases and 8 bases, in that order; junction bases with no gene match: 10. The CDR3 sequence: CASSFTLGQGARGYTF. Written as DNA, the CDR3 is TGTGCCAGCAGTTTTACCCTGGGACAGGGGGCGCGGGGCTACACCTTC.

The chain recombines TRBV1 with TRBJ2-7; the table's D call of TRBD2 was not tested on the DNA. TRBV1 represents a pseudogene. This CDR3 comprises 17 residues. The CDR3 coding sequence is TGCACCAGCAGCCATCCTCGACTAGCGGGGAGATACTACGAGCAGTACTTC. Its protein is CTSSHPRLAGRYYEQYF.

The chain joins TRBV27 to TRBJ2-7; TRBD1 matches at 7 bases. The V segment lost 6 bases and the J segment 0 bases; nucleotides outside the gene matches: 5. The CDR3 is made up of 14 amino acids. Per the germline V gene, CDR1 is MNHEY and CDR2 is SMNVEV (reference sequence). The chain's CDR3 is CASRWDSSSYEQYF. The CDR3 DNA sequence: TGTGCCAGCAGATGGGACAGTAGCTCCTACGAGCAGTACTTC.

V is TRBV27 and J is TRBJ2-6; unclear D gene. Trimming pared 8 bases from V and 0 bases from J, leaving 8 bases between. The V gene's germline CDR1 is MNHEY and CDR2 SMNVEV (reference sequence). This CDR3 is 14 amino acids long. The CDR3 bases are TGTGCCAGCCGTGCCATCTCTGGGGCCAACGTCCTGACTTTC. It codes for CASRAISGANVLTF.

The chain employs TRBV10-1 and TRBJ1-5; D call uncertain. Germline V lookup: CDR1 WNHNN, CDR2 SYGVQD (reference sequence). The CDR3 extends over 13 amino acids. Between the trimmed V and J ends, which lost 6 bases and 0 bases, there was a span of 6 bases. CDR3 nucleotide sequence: TGCGCCAGCAGAGACAATAGCAATCAGCCCCAGCATTTT. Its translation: CASRDNSNQPQHF.

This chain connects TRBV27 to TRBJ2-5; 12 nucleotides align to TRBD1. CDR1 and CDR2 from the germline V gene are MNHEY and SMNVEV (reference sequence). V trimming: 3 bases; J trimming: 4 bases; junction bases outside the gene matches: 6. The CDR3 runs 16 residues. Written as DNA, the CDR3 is TGTGCCAGCAGTTTCAACCGGGACAGGGGGCTAGAGACCCAGTACTTC. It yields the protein CASSFNRDRGLETQYF.

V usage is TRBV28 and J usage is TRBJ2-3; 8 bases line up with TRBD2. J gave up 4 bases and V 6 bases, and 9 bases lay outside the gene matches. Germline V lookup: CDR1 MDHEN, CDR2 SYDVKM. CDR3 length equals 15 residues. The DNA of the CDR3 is TGTGCCAGCAGCCCAAGCGGGAGCAGCCCAGATACGCAGTATTTT. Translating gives CASSPSGSSPDTQYF.